Listed below are T cell receptor beta chains from one sample, sequenced in a study of T-cell reconstitution after alpha-beta-depleted transplantation in children. TCRdb reprocessed the PCR reads via MiXCR and lists one record per CDR3 protein. The sample yields 200,000 to 300,000 distinct CDR3 sequences, roughly a quarter seen once. Material: PBMCs, obtained before TCRalphabeta/CD19-depleted stem cell transplant. All receptors derive from a girl aged 2-10 years with Fanconi anemia, due to receive a stem cell transplant. CDR3s include the opening cysteine and the closing phenylalanine or tryptophan. D genes are given only for firm matches. Clone size is not always given. Where it is, it says once, few, many or a class for expanded clones.

j_gene: TRBJ2-3
v_gene: TRBV29-1
abundance: -
d_gene: TRBD2
CDR3aa: CSVAYGGGGDTQYF
CDR3nt: TGCAGCGTTGCATACGGGGGGGGAGGCGATACGCAGTATTTT

j_gene: TRBJ1-1
v_gene: TRBV15
abundance: few
d_gene: -
CDR3aa: CATSRGISEAFF
CDR3nt: TGTGCCACCAGCAGAGGTATCTCTGAAGCTTTCTTT

j_gene: TRBJ2-3
v_gene: TRBV20-1
abundance: -
d_gene: TRBD2
CDR3aa: CSATLAGHTDTQYF
CDR3nt: TGCAGTGCAACCTTAGCGGGACACACAGATACGCAGTATTTT

j_gene: TRBJ2-3
v_gene: TRBV29-1
abundance: few
d_gene: -
CDR3aa: CSVDQFRGGMDTQYF
CDR3nt: TGCAGCGTTGATCAATTTCGCGGAGGGATGGATACGCAGTATTTT

j_gene: TRBJ1-2
v_gene: TRBV10-3
abundance: many
d_gene: -
CDR3aa: CAISEGTGRLNYGYTF
CDR3nt: TGTGCCATCAGTGAGGGAACAGGCAGACTTAACTATGGCTACACCTTC

j_gene: TRBJ2-3
v_gene: TRBV5-1
abundance: -
d_gene: TRBD2
CDR3aa: CASSLASGSSGDTQYF
CDR3nt: TGCGCCAGCAGCTTGGCTAGCGGGAGTTCGGGAGATACGCAGTATTTT

j_gene: TRBJ2-1
v_gene: TRBV12-3/TRBV12-4
abundance: many
d_gene: TRBD2
CDR3aa: CASSSVPGGAEMDEQFF
CDR3nt: TGTGCCAGCAGTTCAGTTCCCGGGGGGGCTGAAATGGATGAGCAGTTCTTC

j_gene: TRBJ1-5
v_gene: TRBV28
abundance: few
d_gene: -
CDR3aa: CASREGGEGSNQPQHF
CDR3nt: TGTGCCAGCAGGGAAGGAGGTGAGGGGAGCAATCAGCCCCAGCATTTT

j_gene: TRBJ2-7
v_gene: TRBV15
abundance: many
d_gene: -
CDR3aa: CATSRDSALGTRGSYEQYF
CDR3nt: TGTGCCACCAGCAGAGATTCGGCCCTCGGGACTCGGGGATCCTACGAGCAGTACTTC

j_gene: TRBJ2-1
v_gene: TRBV20-1
abundance: many
d_gene: TRBD2
CDR3aa: CSARESGGASRNEQFF
CDR3nt: TGCAGTGCTAGAGAAAGCGGGGGGGCCTCCCGCAATGAGCAGTTCTTC

j_gene: TRBJ1-2
v_gene: TRBV20-1
abundance: many
d_gene: -
CDR3aa: CSTPVFGPISGQSLWDGYTF
CDR3nt: TGCAGTACCCCGGTTTTCGGTCCCATTTCGGGACAATCTCTATGGGATGGCTACACCTTC

j_gene: TRBJ2-3
v_gene: TRBV20-1
abundance: few
d_gene: -
CDR3aa: CSARGTPGADTQYF
CDR3nt: TGCAGTGCTAGAGGGACCCCGGGCGCGGATACGCAGTATTTT

j_gene: TRBJ1-1
v_gene: TRBV12-3/TRBV12-4
abundance: many
d_gene: -
CDR3aa: CASPTRGPNTEAFF
CDR3nt: TGTGCCAGCCCGACCCGGGGTCCGAACACTGAAGCTTTCTTT

j_gene: TRBJ2-1
v_gene: TRBV20-1
abundance: once
d_gene: -
CDR3aa: CSAPGPRYNEQLF
CDR3nt: TGCAGTGCTCCGGGCCCTCGGTACAATGAGCAGTTGTTC

j_gene: TRBJ1-3
v_gene: TRBV20-1
abundance: -
d_gene: -
CDR3aa: CSATRDATGNTIYF
CDR3nt: TGCAGTGCTACCCGGGACGCCACTGGAAACACCATATATTTT

j_gene: TRBJ2-2
v_gene: TRBV7-2
abundance: -
d_gene: TRBD2
CDR3aa: CASSPGHSGIYTGELFF
CDR3nt: TGTGCCAGCAGCCCAGGACATAGCGGGATCTACACCGGGGAGCTGTTTTTT

j_gene: TRBJ2-7
v_gene: TRBV7-6
abundance: few
d_gene: -
CDR3aa: CASSLGPAAYEQYF
CDR3nt: TGTGCCAGCAGCTTAGGCCCCGCGGCGTACGAGCAGTACTTC

j_gene: TRBJ2-1
v_gene: TRBV4-2
abundance: few
d_gene: TRBD2
CDR3aa: CASSQGSGGADNEQFF
CDR3nt: TGTGCCAGCAGCCAGGGAAGCGGGGGGGCTGACAATGAGCAGTTCTTC

j_gene: TRBJ2-5
v_gene: TRBV29-1
abundance: -
d_gene: TRBD2
CDR3aa: CSVEDRGGQETQYF
CDR3nt: TGCAGCGTTGAAGATCGCGGGGGGCAAGAGACCCAGTACTTC

j_gene: TRBJ1-1
v_gene: TRBV9
abundance: few
d_gene: -
CDR3aa: CASSVVPDTFGMNTEAFF
CDR3nt: TGTGCCAGCAGCGTAGTACCCGACACGTTTGGGATGAACACTGAAGCTTTCTTT

j_gene: TRBJ2-7
v_gene: TRBV7-2
abundance: -
d_gene: -
CDR3aa: CASSFTGGRYEQYF
CDR3nt: TGTGCCAGCAGCTTCACCGGGGGCCGGTACGAGCAGTACTTC

j_gene: TRBJ2-4
v_gene: TRBV9
abundance: many
d_gene: -
CDR3aa: CASSVGGFGENIQYF
CDR3nt: TGTGCCAGCAGCGTAGGAGGGTTCGGGGAAAACATTCAGTACTTC

j_gene: TRBJ2-7
v_gene: TRBV29-1
abundance: -
d_gene: -
CDR3aa: CSVDQGPYPYEQYF
CDR3nt: TGCAGCGTTGACCAGGGGCCCTATCCCTACGAGCAGTACTTC

j_gene: TRBJ1-1
v_gene: TRBV29-1
abundance: many
d_gene: -
CDR3aa: CSVVTKPSAFF
CDR3nt: TGCAGCGTTGTTACGAAGCCGAGCGCTTTCTTT

j_gene: TRBJ2-5
v_gene: TRBV2
abundance: -
d_gene: -
CDR3aa: CASRLFQGSQETQYF
CDR3nt: TGTGCCAGCAGACTTTTTCAGGGGTCCCAAGAGACCCAGTACTTC

j_gene: TRBJ2-7
v_gene: TRBV20-1
abundance: many
d_gene: TRBD1
CDR3aa: CSASSGQAHLTPYEQYF
CDR3nt: TGCAGTGCTAGTTCGGGACAGGCCCATTTAACCCCCTACGAGCAGTACTTC

j_gene: TRBJ2-7
v_gene: TRBV5-6
abundance: -
d_gene: -
CDR3aa: CASSYYAKSGPYEQYF
CDR3nt: TGTGCCAGCAGCTATTACGCAAAATCAGGCCCCTACGAGCAGTACTTC

j_gene: TRBJ2-7
v_gene: TRBV20-1
abundance: many
d_gene: TRBD2
CDR3aa: CSARRNSGVESYEQYF
CDR3nt: TGCAGTGCTAGGCGGAATAGCGGGGTTGAATCCTACGAGCAGTACTTC

j_gene: TRBJ1-1
v_gene: TRBV10-3
abundance: -
d_gene: -
CDR3aa: CAISDRGFQNTEAFF
CDR3nt: TGTGCCATCAGTGATAGGGGGTTTCAGAACACTGAAGCTTTCTTT

j_gene: TRBJ2-7
v_gene: TRBV5-1
abundance: -
d_gene: -
CDR3aa: CASSLGQAHYEQYF
CDR3nt: TGCGCCAGCAGCTTGGGCCAGGCCCACTACGAGCAGTACTTC

j_gene: TRBJ2-7
v_gene: TRBV20-1
abundance: -
d_gene: -
CDR3aa: CSAHHSGLTYEQYF
CDR3nt: TGCAGTGCACACCATTCGGGCTTAACCTACGAGCAGTACTTC

j_gene: TRBJ2-2
v_gene: TRBV5-1
abundance: many
d_gene: -
CDR3aa: CASSLEGAPGELFF
CDR3nt: TGCGCCAGCAGCTTGGAAGGGGCGCCCGGGGAGCTGTTTTTT

j_gene: TRBJ2-1
v_gene: TRBV12-3/TRBV12-4
abundance: many
d_gene: TRBD2
CDR3aa: CASSLAGGDNEQFF
CDR3nt: TGTGCCAGCAGTCTAGCGGGAGGTGACAATGAGCAGTTCTTC

j_gene: TRBJ2-6
v_gene: TRBV10-3
abundance: many
d_gene: -
CDR3aa: CAISDGSGANVLTF
CDR3nt: TGTGCCATCAGTGACGGCTCTGGGGCCAACGTCCTGACTTTC

j_gene: TRBJ2-1
v_gene: TRBV2
abundance: -
d_gene: TRBD2
CDR3aa: CASSEVVAGGAYNEQFF
CDR3nt: TGTGCCAGCAGTGAAGTAGTAGCGGGAGGTGCGTACAATGAGCAGTTCTTC

j_gene: TRBJ2-1
v_gene: TRBV18
abundance: -
d_gene: TRBD2
CDR3aa: CASKRGTRSGEQFF
CDR3nt: TGTGCCAGCAAACGCGGGACTAGATCCGGTGAGCAGTTCTTC

j_gene: TRBJ2-1
v_gene: TRBV6-5
abundance: few
d_gene: TRBD2
CDR3aa: CASLAGVEQFF
CDR3nt: TGTGCCAGCTTAGCGGGAGTAGAACAGTTCTTC

j_gene: TRBJ2-7
v_gene: TRBV6-6
abundance: many
d_gene: TRBD1
CDR3aa: CASSYPTGREQYF
CDR3nt: TGTGCCAGCAGTTACCCGACAGGGCGAGAGCAGTACTTC

j_gene: TRBJ2-3
v_gene: TRBV25-1
abundance: few
d_gene: -
CDR3aa: CASSESARDTQYF
CDR3nt: TGTGCCAGCAGTGAATCGGCTCGGGATACGCAGTATTTT

j_gene: TRBJ2-3
v_gene: TRBV10-3
abundance: -
d_gene: -
CDR3aa: CASLGQATDTQYF
CDR3nt: TGTGCCTCCCTGGGTCAGGCCACAGATACGCAGTATTTT

j_gene: TRBJ2-7
v_gene: TRBV5-6
abundance: few
d_gene: -
CDR3aa: CASSLTGTREQYF
CDR3nt: TGTGCCAGCAGCCTCACCGGGACACGCGAGCAGTACTTC

j_gene: TRBJ2-1
v_gene: TRBV9
abundance: many
d_gene: -
CDR3aa: CASSVADEQFF
CDR3nt: TGTGCCAGCAGCGTAGCCGATGAGCAGTTCTTC

j_gene: TRBJ2-7
v_gene: TRBV24-1
abundance: -
d_gene: -
CDR3aa: CAAQGGMSYEQYF
CDR3nt: TGTGCCGCCCAGGGGGGCATGTCCTACGAGCAGTACTTC

j_gene: TRBJ2-7
v_gene: TRBV12-3/TRBV12-4
abundance: -
d_gene: TRBD1
CDR3aa: CASSFRWDSYEQYF
CDR3nt: TGTGCCAGCAGTTTTCGGTGGGACAGCTACGAGCAGTACTTC

j_gene: TRBJ2-3
v_gene: TRBV29-1
abundance: -
d_gene: -
CDR3aa: CSVVGGISTDTQYF
CDR3nt: TGCAGCGTTGTGGGGGGAATTAGCACAGATACGCAGTATTTT

j_gene: TRBJ2-2
v_gene: TRBV29-1
abundance: many
d_gene: TRBD1
CDR3aa: CSGRGQGSGELFF
CDR3nt: TGCAGCGGGAGGGGACAGGGAAGCGGGGAGCTGTTTTTT

j_gene: TRBJ2-3
v_gene: TRBV29-1
abundance: -
d_gene: -
CDR3aa: CSVLPTDTQYF
CDR3nt: TGCAGCGTGCTGCCCACAGATACGCAGTATTTT

j_gene: TRBJ1-5
v_gene: TRBV29-1
abundance: many
d_gene: -
CDR3aa: CSVIRWSNQPQHF
CDR3nt: TGCAGCGTAATTAGGTGGAGCAATCAGCCCCAGCATTTT

j_gene: TRBJ2-3
v_gene: TRBV11-3
abundance: once
d_gene: -
CDR3aa: CASSPRLTTTDTQYF
CDR3nt: TGTGCCAGCAGCCCGAGACTAACAACCACAGATACGCAGTATTTT

j_gene: TRBJ2-7
v_gene: TRBV2
abundance: -
d_gene: -
CDR3aa: CASSDQGFGYEQYF
CDR3nt: TGTGCCAGCAGTGACCAGGGTTTCGGGTACGAGCAGTACTTC

j_gene: TRBJ1-5
v_gene: TRBV20-1
abundance: few
d_gene: -
CDR3aa: CSARDRRGGNQPQHF
CDR3nt: TGCAGTGCTAGAGATCGAAGGGGTGGCAATCAGCCCCAGCATTTT

j_gene: TRBJ2-7
v_gene: TRBV20-1
abundance: -
d_gene: -
CDR3aa: CCARGRAYEQYF
CDR3nt: TGCTGCGCTAGAGGCAGGGCCTACGAGCAGTACTTC

j_gene: TRBJ2-7
v_gene: TRBV27
abundance: few
d_gene: -
CDR3aa: CASSFGVYYEQYF
CDR3nt: TGTGCCAGCAGTTTCGGGGTCTACTACGAGCAGTACTTC

j_gene: TRBJ1-5
v_gene: TRBV6-5
abundance: many
d_gene: TRBD1
CDR3aa: CASSYSLGTDRSQPQHF
CDR3nt: TGTGCCAGCAGTTACTCACTAGGGACAGATAGGAGTCAGCCCCAGCATTTT

j_gene: TRBJ2-1
v_gene: TRBV20-1
abundance: -
d_gene: -
CDR3aa: CSALSRRDEQFF
CDR3nt: TGCAGTGCCCTAAGCCGACGCGATGAGCAGTTCTTC

j_gene: TRBJ2-7
v_gene: TRBV5-5
abundance: few
d_gene: -
CDR3aa: CASSRDISFRPFYEQYF
CDR3nt: TGTGCCAGCAGCCGGGACATCAGTTTTCGGCCTTTCTACGAGCAGTACTTC

j_gene: TRBJ2-4
v_gene: TRBV25-1
abundance: many
d_gene: -
CDR3aa: CASSGQGGDIQYF
CDR3nt: TGTGCCAGCAGTGGCCAGGGGGGGGACATTCAGTACTTC

j_gene: TRBJ2-1
v_gene: TRBV3-1
abundance: -
d_gene: -
CDR3aa: CASSQEQTLSSYNEQFF
CDR3nt: TGTGCCAGCAGCCAAGAACAGACCCTGAGCTCCTACAATGAGCAGTTCTTC

j_gene: TRBJ1-1
v_gene: TRBV6-2/TRBV6-3
abundance: -
d_gene: -
CDR3aa: CASSYLRVSTEAFF
CDR3nt: TGTGCCAGCAGTTACCTTAGGGTGAGCACTGAAGCTTTCTTT